The clone carrying this TCR beta chain came up a few times. These data come from a study of shared clonotypes between healthy human individuals. Profiled with immunoSEQ multiplex PCR; TCRdb holds only in-frame clones, not every one. The table includes 2 million to 2.5 million clones, 85% to 95% detected once. CDR3 length: 17 residues. Germline values: CDR1 SQVTM, CDR2 ANQGSEA. Losses at the gene ends were 7 bases for V and 4 bases for J; bases not matched to a gene: 9. A CD45RA-negative memory subset and a CD45RA+ naive subset were separated from the CD4+ cells. This sequence originates from a man between 18 and 35 years old in good health. This chain links TRBV29-1 with TRBJ2-2; 16 positions match TRBD2. Sequencing was carried out using naive CD4+ T cells sorted from blood. Noted subset: CD45RA+ positively selected. This CDR3 reads CSAKGLAGGPGTGELFF. The CDR3 nucleotides are TGCAGCGCCAAGGGACTAGCGGGAGGGCCGGGCACCGGGGAGCTGTTTTTT.